This T cell receptor beta chain was identified in a study of blood T cell repertoires in COVID-19 (dated by TCRdb to the early 2020s). For the wider study: Samples covering the acute and convalescent phases of COVID-19 were provided by collaborators in the United States, Italy and Spain. Subjects who had been exposed to COVID-19, were actively infected with it, or had recovered from it provided the deeply sampled blood TCRbeta repertoires that made up the dataset. The material from the prospective study consisted of cDNA or gDNA derived from T cells, B-cell-depleted T cells, or PBMCs. The repertoires were released in a freely available public database meant as a resource for research on the immune response to SARS-CoV-2. The samples were drawn from the first 160 participants of the ongoing ImmuneRACE study and from some 1,300 subjects provided by 6 global collaborators. Where HLA class I and class II types were available, the types were taken from metadata supplied by the sample provider, not from assay-based typing. Nearly every sample came with metadata listing a de-identified subject ID, COVID-19 status, age in years and sex.

TCRbeta CDR3 regions were amplified from genomic DNA by means of the immunoSEQ Assay, a bias-controlled multiplex PCR. The study's own analysis went as follows. Within the assay, amplification of reference gene primers was used to estimate how many nucleated cells each sample contained. To quantify the absolute abundance of each unique TCRbeta CDR3 rearrangement, sequence reads were collapsed and filtered. For each sample, productive Simpson clonality was calculated as the square root of Simpson's diversity index across productive rearrangements. Imported from immuneACCESS, the table was reduced by TCRdb to in-frame sequences with V and J called. These copies leave out some clones; in studies compared against another copy, an unresolved V gene accounts for under half, and the cause of the remainder is not known. The V and J calls and clone size were taken over from that table, and D and trimming were inferred from the DNA. This sample holds tens of thousands of clones; around 84% were observed only once. The top ten hold just under 7% of the sample.

Results and caveats for the whole study, not just this receptor: How much clinical and demographic metadata was included differed by source and by participant, and the metadata was provided uncurated.

Each collaborating institution followed its own protocols to collect whole blood in K2EDTA tubes. For TCRbeta analysis, collaborator samples were shipped as frozen whole blood, as isolated PBMCs, or as DNA extracted from either sample type. The CDR3 contains 15 residues, cysteine and phenylalanine counted. Kept here is only the CDR3 DNA, which spans 45 bases and is read in frame from base 1. The germline V gene (reference sequence) supplies CDR1 LNHDA and CDR2 SQIVND. V gives up 3 bases and J gives up 6 bases, and the segment between their germline ends measures 17 bases. Points on this clone: There is no known antigen for this receptor. No qualities accompany the bases; no much larger clone lies one base away.

The V and J genes are TRBV19 and TRBJ1-2; TRBD1 is perhaps the D gene, given 5 matching bases. Specimen: peripheral blood. The TCR comes from a man aged 45-65 years with active COVID-19. CDR3 reads: CASSMPGMFGDGYTF. The DNA is TGTGCCAGTAGTATGCCAGGGATGTTTGGGGATGGCTACACCTTC. The full variable domain, with segments outside the CDR3 supplied by the reference TRBV19 and TRBJ1-2 proteins, appears as DGGITQSPKYLFRKEGQNVTLSCEQNLNHDAMYWYRQDPGQGLRLIYYSQIVNDFQKGDIAEGYSVSREKKESFPLTVTSAQKNPTAFYLCASSMPGMFGDGYTFGSGTRLTVV.